This is a list of T cell receptor beta chains from one sample in a study of cytomegalovirus exposure and HLA in healthy donors. TCRdb's table, derived via immunoSEQ multiplex PCR, lists solely in-frame clones and lacks some. The table for this sample gives just over 200,000 clones. Input material: PBMCs. Receptor source: a girl aged 2 to 10 in good health and CMV-seropositive. Each CDR3 is given without its conserved first and last residue.

J gene: TRBJ2-1; V gene: TRBV10-1; CDR3 protein: ASTGGYEQF
J gene: TRBJ1-5; V gene: TRBV19; CDR3 protein: ASRYAGQPQH
J gene: TRBJ2-1; V gene: TRBV7-9; CDR3 protein: ASSLTPRERHEQF
J gene: TRBJ2-7; V gene: TRBV11-2; CDR3 protein: ASSLAPTGIAYEQY
J gene: TRBJ2-4; V gene: TRBV5-6; CDR3 protein: ASSFTGTERAKNIQY
J gene: TRBJ2-3; V gene: TRBV9; CDR3 protein: ASSVALSTDTQY
J gene: TRBJ1-1; V gene: TRBV14; CDR3 protein: ASSQDPRAEAF
J gene: TRBJ2-3; V gene: TRBV4-1; CDR3 protein: ASSQPGTSAKTDTQY
J gene: TRBJ2-7; V gene: TRBV2; CDR3 protein: ASSDDRVYEQY
J gene: TRBJ2-3; V gene: TRBV27; CDR3 protein: ASSLDRGGGTDTQY
J gene: TRBJ1-3; V gene: TRBV11-2; CDR3 protein: ASSALRLAGNTIY
J gene: TRBJ2-7; V gene: TRBV29-1; CDR3 protein: SVVRVRTGNWYEQY
J gene: TRBJ2-1; V gene: TRBV5-1; CDR3 protein: ASSLAAGGPSEQF
J gene: TRBJ2-1; V gene: TRBV27; CDR3 protein: ASSDRDSNYNEQF
J gene: TRBJ2-2; V gene: TRBV19; CDR3 protein: ASSIGTVLNTGELF
J gene: TRBJ1-1; V gene: TRBV4-2; CDR3 protein: ASSQDRVAESTEAF
J gene: TRBJ2-2; V gene: TRBV27; CDR3 protein: ASSLLGGQTGELF
J gene: TRBJ2-7; V gene: TRBV6-1; CDR3 protein: ASKELASYEQY
J gene: TRBJ2-3; V gene: TRBV28; CDR3 protein: ASGGTTYTDTQY
J gene: TRBJ2-1; V gene: TRBV15; CDR3 protein: ATSSIPGQGSNEQF
J gene: TRBJ2-7; V gene: TRBV28; CDR3 protein: ASSFPGGPYEQY
J gene: TRBJ2-1; V gene: TRBV28; CDR3 protein: ASRASGRAYNEQF
J gene: TRBJ1-2; V gene: TRBV6-5; CDR3 protein: ASSYGTAGYT
J gene: TRBJ1-5; V gene: TRBV6-1; CDR3 protein: ASSEFRTVTQPQH
J gene: TRBJ1-1; V gene: TRBV11-2; CDR3 protein: ASTAGTVAKGTEAF
J gene: TRBJ1-1; V gene: TRBV19; CDR3 protein: ASSIRGGEAF
J gene: TRBJ1-5; V gene: TRBV28; CDR3 protein: ASRPGQGSNQPQH
J gene: .; V gene: TRBV27; CDR3 protein: ASSPGTGVAYEQY
J gene: TRBJ2-3; V gene: TRBV5-1; CDR3 protein: ASSLGLAGDTDTQY
J gene: TRBJ2-1; V gene: TRBV5-1; CDR3 protein: ASSLGQGGEQF
J gene: TRBJ1-3; V gene: TRBV7-2; CDR3 protein: ASSPHLDSSGNTIY
J gene: TRBJ1-4; V gene: TRBV6-5; CDR3 protein: ASSYSFTRANEKLF
J gene: TRBJ2-1; V gene: TRBV6-5; CDR3 protein: ASSYSTGGEQF